This entry describes one T cell receptor (beta chain). Donors likely had unrecorded immune exposures despite being nominally healthy when sampled. Trimming took 7 bases from V and 2 from J, leaving 15 bases between them. Per the germline V gene, CDR1 is MDHEN and CDR2 is SYDVKM. This CDR3 region has 14 residues. This specimen comes from a study of cytomegalovirus exposure and HLA in healthy donors. 13 Jbeta primers and 60 Vbeta primers were used for the PCR. Produced via immunoSEQ multiplex PCR; TCRdb's table is partial and in-frame only. The repertoire has over 110,000 clones, about 84% of them found once; the top ten carry less than 7.5%.

V is TRBV28 and J is TRBJ2-7, with D perhaps matching TRBD2 (6 bases). What was sequenced was PBMCs. The clonotype was recovered from a woman aged 40 to 50 in good health and CMV-seropositive. The CDR3, as DNA: TGTGCCAGCACCTGGAGGGATGGCACCTACGAGCAGTACTTC. Translating gives CASTWRDGTYEQYF.